One and the same sample provided the 7 T cell receptor beta chains below, sequenced in a study of blood T cell repertoires in COVID-19. Repertoires were generated with immunoSEQ multiplex PCR, while TCRdb's copy carries only in-frame clones and drops some. The sample has 320,000 or so clones, approximately 89% seen once; the top ten hold more than 5%. The sample consisted of PBMCs or T cells enriched from blood (not recorded which). All receptors come from a man in his thirties or forties who had recovered from COVID-19.

The chain couples TRBV18 to TRBJ2-5; 14 positions agree with TRBD2. The CDR3 totals 17 residues. Germline V gene sequence: CDR1 KGHSH, CDR2 LQKENI. The J segment lost 1 base and the V segment lost 1 base, leaving 2 bases of the junction unmatched. CDR3 DNA sequence: TGTGCCAGCTCACCACTAGGACTAGCGGGGGGCCAAGAGACCCAGTACTTC. Translation gives CASSPLGLAGGQETQYF.

The chain links TRBV3-1 (or the pseudogene TRBV3-2) to TRBJ2-3; perhaps TRBD2 as D (5 bases). The V end was cut by 4 bases, the J end by 6 bases, with 14 bases between. There are 14 residues in the CDR3. Germline V CDR1 and CDR2: LGHDT, YNNKEL (reference sequence). The CDR3 is CASSPGPSFDTQYF. The CDR3 DNA reads as TGTGCCAGCAGCCCCGGACCTAGCTTCGATACGCAGTATTTT.

This clone occurred once. Other DNA sequences in this specimen translate into the identical CDR3. This sequence joins TRBV27 and TRBJ1-5; 11 nucleotides line up with TRBD1. The germline V gene has CDR1 MNHEY and CDR2 SMNVEV (reference sequence). V shed 5 bases, J shed 0 bases, and the junction held 6 bases outside the gene matches. The length of the CDR3 is 17 residues. DNA of the CDR3: TGTGCCAGCAGTCCTGGACAGGGGGCGTATAGCAATCAGCCCCAGCATTTT. Translated: CASSPGQGAYSNQPQHF.

The chain couples TRBV28 to TRBJ2-1, with TRBD1 matching over 9 bases. The J segment lost 4 bases and the V segment lost 7 bases, leaving 8 bases of the junction unmatched. The germline V gene encodes CDR1 MDHEN and CDR2 SYDVKM. The CDR3 consists of 15 residues. The CDR3 DNA sequence: TGTGCCAGCATTCTGGGACAGGGACCATACAATGAGCAGTTCTTC. Its translation: CASILGQGPYNEQFF. The full variable domain, its missing parts supplied by reference TRBV28 and TRBJ2-1, is DVKVTQSSRYLVKRTGEKVFLECVQDMDHENMFWYRQDPGLGLRLIYFSYDVKMKEKGDIPEGYSVSREKKERFSLILESASTNQTSMYLCASILGQGPYNEQFFGPGTRLTVL.

This clone was seen just once. The CDR3 region has the DNA TGTGCCAGCAGTGAAGAGGCTAGCGGGGTATCTACGCAGTATTTT. Its protein product is CASSEEASGVSTQYF. The gene calls are TRBV2 and TRBJ2-3; TRBD2 matches 9 bases. Germline CDR1 reads SNHLY; CDR2 reads FYNNEI. The CDR3 sequence is 15 residues long. V lost 1 base, J lost 8 bases, and 7 bases stayed unmatched.

As DNA, the CDR3 is TGTGCCACGAGACCGGGACAGCGAACTGAAGCTTTCTTT. Translating gives CATRPGQRTEAFF. The chain joins TRBV3-1 (or the pseudogene TRBV3-2) to TRBJ1-1; 7 nucleotides align to TRBD1. The CDR3 is 13 amino acids. Germline V gives CDR1 LGHDT, CDR2 YNNKEL (reference sequence). The trim removed 10 bases at V and 5 bases at J, leaving 10 bases unmatched.

J is TRBJ1-2 and V is TRBV27; 11 nucleotides line up with TRBD1. CDR1 and CDR2 from the germline V gene are MNHEY and SMNVEV (reference sequence). The CDR3 sequence is 18 residues long. J gave up 0 bases and V 6 bases, and 12 bases lay outside the gene matches. The CDR3 coding sequence is TGTGCCAGCAGCCTGCGACCGGGACAGGGGGGTTCTAACTATGGCTACACCTTC. Amino acid sequence: CASSLRPGQGGSNYGYTF.